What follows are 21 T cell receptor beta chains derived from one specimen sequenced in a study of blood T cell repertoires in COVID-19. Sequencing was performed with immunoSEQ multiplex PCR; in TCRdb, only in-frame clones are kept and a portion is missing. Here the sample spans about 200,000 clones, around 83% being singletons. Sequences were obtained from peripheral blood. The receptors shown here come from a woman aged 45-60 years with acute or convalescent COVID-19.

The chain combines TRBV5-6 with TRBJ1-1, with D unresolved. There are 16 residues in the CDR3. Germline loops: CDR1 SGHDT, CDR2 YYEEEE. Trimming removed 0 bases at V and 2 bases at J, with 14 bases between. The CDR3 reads CASSLAGGRVNTEAFF. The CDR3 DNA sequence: TGTGCCAGCAGCTTGGCCGGCGGGAGGGTAAACACTGAAGCTTTCTTT.

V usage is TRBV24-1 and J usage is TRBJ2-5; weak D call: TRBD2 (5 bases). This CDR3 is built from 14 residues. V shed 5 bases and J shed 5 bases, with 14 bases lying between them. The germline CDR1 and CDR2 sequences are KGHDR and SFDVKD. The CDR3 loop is CATSGGSFGETQYF. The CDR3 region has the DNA TGTGCCACCAGTGGCGGGTCCTTCGGGGAGACCCAGTACTTC.

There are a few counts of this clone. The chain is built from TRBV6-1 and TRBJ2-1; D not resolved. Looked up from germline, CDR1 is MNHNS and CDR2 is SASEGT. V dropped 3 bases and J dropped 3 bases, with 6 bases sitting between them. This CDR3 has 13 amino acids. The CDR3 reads CASSESYYNEQFF. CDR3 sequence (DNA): TGTGCCAGCAGTGAGTCCTACTACAATGAGCAGTTCTTC.

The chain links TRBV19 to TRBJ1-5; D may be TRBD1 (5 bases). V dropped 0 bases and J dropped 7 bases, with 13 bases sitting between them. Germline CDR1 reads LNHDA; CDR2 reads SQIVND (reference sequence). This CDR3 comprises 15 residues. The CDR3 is CASSIDPGGKQPQHF. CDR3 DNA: TGTGCCAGTAGTATAGATCCGGGGGGGAAACAGCCCCAGCATTTT.

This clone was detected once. In DNA form, the CDR3 reads TGTGCCAGCAGCTTAGACAGGGGGAAAGGCTACAATGAGCAGTTCTTC. Translated: CASSLDRGKGYNEQFF. The chain links TRBV7-2 to TRBJ2-1; TRBD1 agrees at 8 bases. Germline CDR1 SGHTA, CDR2 FQGNSA. The V segment lost 1 base and the J segment 3 bases; nucleotides outside the gene matches: 5. The CDR3 totals 16 residues.

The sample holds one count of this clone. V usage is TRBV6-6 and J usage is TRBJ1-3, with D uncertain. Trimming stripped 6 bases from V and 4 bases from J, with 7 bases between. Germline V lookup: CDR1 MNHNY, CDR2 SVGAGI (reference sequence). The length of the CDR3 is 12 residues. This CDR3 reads CASSDWGNTIYF. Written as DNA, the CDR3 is TGTGCCAGCAGCGACTGGGGAAACACCATATATTTT.

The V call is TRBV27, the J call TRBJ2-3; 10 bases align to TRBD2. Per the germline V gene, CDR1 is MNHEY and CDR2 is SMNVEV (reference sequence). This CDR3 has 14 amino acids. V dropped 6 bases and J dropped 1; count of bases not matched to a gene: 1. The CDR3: CASRLAGGTDTQYF. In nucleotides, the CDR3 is TGTGCCAGCAGGCTAGCGGGAGGCACAGATACGCAGTATTTT.

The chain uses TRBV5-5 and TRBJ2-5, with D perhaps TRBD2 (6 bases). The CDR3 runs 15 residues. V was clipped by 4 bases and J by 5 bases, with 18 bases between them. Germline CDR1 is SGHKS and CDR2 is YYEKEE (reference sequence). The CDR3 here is CASSRGDTSSETQYF. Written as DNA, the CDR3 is TGTGCCAGCAGCCGCGGGGATACCTCCTCCGAGACCCAGTACTTC.

CDR3 nucleotide sequence: TGTGCCAGCAGTGAACAGCTAGCGGGAGGAAATGAGCAGTTCTTC. This gives the protein CASSEQLAGGNEQFF. The chain carries TRBV6-1 and TRBJ2-1; 11 nucleotides agree with TRBD2. CDR3 length equals 15 residues. The germline V gene encodes CDR1 MNHNS and CDR2 SASEGT. The junction had 4 bases not matched to a gene; V was cut back by 2 bases and J by 7 bases.

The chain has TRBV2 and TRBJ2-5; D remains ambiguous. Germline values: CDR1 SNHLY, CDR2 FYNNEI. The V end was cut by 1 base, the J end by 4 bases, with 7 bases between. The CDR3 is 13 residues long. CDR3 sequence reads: CASSEVASETQYF. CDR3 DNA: TGTGCCAGCAGTGAAGTAGCCTCAGAGACCCAGTACTTC.

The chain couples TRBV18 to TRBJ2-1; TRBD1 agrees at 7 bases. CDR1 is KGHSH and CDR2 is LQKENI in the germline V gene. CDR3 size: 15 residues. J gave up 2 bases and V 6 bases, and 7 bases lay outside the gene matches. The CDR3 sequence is CASSPQGVPYNEQFF. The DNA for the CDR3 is TGTGCCAGCTCGCCCCAGGGGGTCCCCTACAATGAGCAGTTCTTC.

DNA of the CDR3: TGTGCCAGCAGCTTAAGCCCAGCGACAGGGTGGACTGAAGCTTTCTTT. Amino acid sequence: CASSLSPATGWTEAFF. The chain couples TRBV7-2 to TRBJ1-1, with 7 nucleotides matching TRBD1. The CDR3 spans 16 residues. Germline assignment: CDR1 SGHTA and CDR2 FQGNSA. V lost 2 bases to trimming and J lost 5 bases; unmatched junction nucleotides: 11.

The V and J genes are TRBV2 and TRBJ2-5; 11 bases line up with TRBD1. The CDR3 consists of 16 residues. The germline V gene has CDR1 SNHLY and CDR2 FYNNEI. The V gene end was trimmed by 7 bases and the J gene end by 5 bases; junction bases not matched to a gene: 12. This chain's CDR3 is CASIPGSGTGGETQYF. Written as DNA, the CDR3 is TGTGCCAGCATCCCCGGATCGGGGACAGGGGGGGAGACCCAGTACTTC.

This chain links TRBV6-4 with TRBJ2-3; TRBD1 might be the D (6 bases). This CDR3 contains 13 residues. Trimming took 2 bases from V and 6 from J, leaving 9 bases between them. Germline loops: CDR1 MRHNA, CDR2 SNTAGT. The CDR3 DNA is TGTGCCAGCAGTGACCCAGGGGCGGATACGCAGTATTTT. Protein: CASSDPGADTQYF.

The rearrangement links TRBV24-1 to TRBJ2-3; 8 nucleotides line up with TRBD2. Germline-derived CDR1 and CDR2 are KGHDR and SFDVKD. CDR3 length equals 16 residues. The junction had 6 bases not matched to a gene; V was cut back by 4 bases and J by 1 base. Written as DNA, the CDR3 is TGTGCCACCAGTGACCTGCGGGAGGTGGGCACAGATACGCAGTATTTT. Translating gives CATSDLREVGTDTQYF.

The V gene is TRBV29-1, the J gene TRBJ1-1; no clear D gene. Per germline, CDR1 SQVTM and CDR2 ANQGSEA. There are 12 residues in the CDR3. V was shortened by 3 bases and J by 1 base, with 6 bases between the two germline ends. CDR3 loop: CSVEKQNTEAFF. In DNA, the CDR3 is TGCAGCGTTGAGAAACAGAACACTGAAGCTTTCTTT.

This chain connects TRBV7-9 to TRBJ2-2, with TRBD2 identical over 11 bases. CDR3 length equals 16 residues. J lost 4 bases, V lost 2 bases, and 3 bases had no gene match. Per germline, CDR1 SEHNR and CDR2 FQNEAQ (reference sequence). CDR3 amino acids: CASSLIAGGPTGELFF. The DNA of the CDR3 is TGTGCCAGCAGCTTAATAGCGGGAGGGCCCACCGGGGAGCTGTTTTTT.

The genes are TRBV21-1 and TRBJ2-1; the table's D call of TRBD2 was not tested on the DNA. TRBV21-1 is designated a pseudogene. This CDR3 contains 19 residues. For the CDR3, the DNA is TGTGCCAGCAGCCTCTGGGGGAGGGGAGGATCGAGCTCCTACAATGAGCAGTTCTTC. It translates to CASSLWGRGGSSSYNEQFF.

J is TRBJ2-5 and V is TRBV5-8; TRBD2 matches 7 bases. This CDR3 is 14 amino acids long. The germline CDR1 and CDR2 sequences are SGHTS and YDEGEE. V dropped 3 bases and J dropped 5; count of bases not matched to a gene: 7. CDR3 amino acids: CASSSAGVRETQYF. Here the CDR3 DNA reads TGTGCCAGCAGCTCCGCGGGAGTTCGCGAGACCCAGTACTTC. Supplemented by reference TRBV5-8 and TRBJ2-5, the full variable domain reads EAGVTQSPTHLIKTRGQQATLRCSPISGHTSVYWYQQALGLGLQFLLWYDEGEERNRGNFPPRFSGRQFPNYSSELNVNALELEDSALYLCASSSAGVRETQYFGPGTRLLVL.

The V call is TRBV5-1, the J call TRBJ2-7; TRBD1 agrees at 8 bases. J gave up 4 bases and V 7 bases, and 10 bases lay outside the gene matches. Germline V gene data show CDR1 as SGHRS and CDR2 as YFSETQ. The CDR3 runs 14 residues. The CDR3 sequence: CASGQGDRTYEQYF. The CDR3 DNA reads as TGCGCCAGCGGACAAGGGGACAGGACTTACGAGCAGTACTTC.

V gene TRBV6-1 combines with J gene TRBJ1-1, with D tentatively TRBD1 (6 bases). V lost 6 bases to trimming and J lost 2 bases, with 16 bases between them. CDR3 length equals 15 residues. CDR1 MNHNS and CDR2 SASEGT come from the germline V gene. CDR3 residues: CASRPRDMVNTEAFF. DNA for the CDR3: TGTGCCAGCAGACCCCGGGACATGGTTAACACTGAAGCTTTCTTT.